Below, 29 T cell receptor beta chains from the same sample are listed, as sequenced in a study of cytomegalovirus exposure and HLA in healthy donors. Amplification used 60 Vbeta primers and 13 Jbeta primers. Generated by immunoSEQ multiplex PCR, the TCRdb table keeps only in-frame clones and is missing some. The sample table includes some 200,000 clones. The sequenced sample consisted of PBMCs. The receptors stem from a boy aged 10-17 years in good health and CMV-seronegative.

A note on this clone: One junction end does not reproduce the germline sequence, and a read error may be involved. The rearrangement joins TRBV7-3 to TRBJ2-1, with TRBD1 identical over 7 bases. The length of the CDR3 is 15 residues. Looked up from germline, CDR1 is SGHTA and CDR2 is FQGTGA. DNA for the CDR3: TGTGCCGGCAGCCACCGGGACAGTTCCTACAATGAGCAGTTCTTC. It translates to CAGSHRDSSYNEQFF. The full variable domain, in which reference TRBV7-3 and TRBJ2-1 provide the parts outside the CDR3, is GAGVSQTPSNKVTEKGKYVELRCDPISGHTALYWYRQSLGQGPEFLIYFQGTGAADDSGLPNDRFFAVRPEGSVSTLKIQRTERGDSAVYLCAGSHRDSSYNEQFFGPGTRLTVL.

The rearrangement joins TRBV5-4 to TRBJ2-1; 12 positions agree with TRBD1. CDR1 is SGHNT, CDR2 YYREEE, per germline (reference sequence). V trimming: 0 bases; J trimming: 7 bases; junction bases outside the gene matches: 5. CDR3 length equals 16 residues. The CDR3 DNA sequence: TGTGCCAGCAGCTTGGGGGGACAGGGGGCAGTTAATGAGCAGTTCTTC. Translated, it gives CASSLGGQGAVNEQFF.

The CDR3 DNA follows: TGTGCCAGCTCACCAGGTAAGGGAGGCACTGAAGCTTTCTTT. This encodes CASSPGKGGTEAFF. J is TRBJ1-1 and V is TRBV18; no firm D call. V lost 2 bases to trimming and J lost 4 bases, with 11 bases between them. Germline values: CDR1 KGHSH, CDR2 LQKENI. The CDR3 sequence is 14 residues long.

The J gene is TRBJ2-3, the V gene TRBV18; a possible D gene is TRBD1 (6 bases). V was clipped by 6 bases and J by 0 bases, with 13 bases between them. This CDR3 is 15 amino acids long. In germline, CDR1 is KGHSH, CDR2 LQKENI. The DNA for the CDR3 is TGTGCCAGCTCGCCGAGACAGGATAGCACAGATACGCAGTATTTT. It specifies CASSPRQDSTDTQYF.

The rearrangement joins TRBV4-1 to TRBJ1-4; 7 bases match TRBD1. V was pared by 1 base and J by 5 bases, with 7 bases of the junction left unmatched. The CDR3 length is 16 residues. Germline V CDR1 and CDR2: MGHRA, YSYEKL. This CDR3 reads CASSQVQDRLNEKLFF. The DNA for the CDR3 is TGCGCCAGCAGCCAAGTGCAGGACAGGCTCAATGAAAAACTGTTTTTT.

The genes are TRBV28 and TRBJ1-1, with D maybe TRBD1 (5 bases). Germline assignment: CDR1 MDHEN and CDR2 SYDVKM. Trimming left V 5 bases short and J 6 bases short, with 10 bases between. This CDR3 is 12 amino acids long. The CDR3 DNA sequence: TGTGCCAGCAGTAGCCGGGGGGCTGAAGCTTTCTTT. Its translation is CASSSRGAEAFF.

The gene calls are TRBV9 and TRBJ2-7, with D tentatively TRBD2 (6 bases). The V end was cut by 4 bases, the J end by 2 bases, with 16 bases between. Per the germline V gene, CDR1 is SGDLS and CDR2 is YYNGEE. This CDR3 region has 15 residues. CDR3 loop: CASSPLGLPTYEQYF. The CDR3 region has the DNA TGTGCCAGCAGCCCTTTGGGACTTCCGACCTACGAGCAGTACTTC.

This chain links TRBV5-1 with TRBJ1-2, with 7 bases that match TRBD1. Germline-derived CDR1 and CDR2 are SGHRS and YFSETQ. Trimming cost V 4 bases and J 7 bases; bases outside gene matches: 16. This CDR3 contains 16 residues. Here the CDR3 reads CASSATGYRGKGGYTF. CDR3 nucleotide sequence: TGCGCCAGCAGCGCGACAGGGTACAGGGGTAAGGGTGGCTACACCTTC. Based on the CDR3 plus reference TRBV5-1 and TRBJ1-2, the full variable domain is KAGVTQTPRYLIKTRGQQVTLSCSPISGHRSVSWYQQTPGQGLQFLFEYFSETQRNKGNFPGRFSGRQFSNSRSEMNVSTLELGDSALYLCASSATGYRGKGGYTFGSGTRLTVV.

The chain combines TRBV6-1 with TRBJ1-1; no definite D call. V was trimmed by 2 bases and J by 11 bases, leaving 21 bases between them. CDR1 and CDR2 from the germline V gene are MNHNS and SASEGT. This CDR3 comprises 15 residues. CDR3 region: CASSELKAGGRSAFF. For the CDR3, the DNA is TGTGCCAGCAGTGAACTAAAGGCGGGAGGCCGGAGTGCTTTCTTT.

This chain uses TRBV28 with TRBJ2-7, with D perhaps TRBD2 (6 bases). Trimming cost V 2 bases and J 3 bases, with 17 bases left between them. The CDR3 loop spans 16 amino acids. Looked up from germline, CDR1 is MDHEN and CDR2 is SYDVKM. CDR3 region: CASSLMGGEGNYEQYF. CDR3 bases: TGTGCCAGCAGTTTAATGGGGGGTGAGGGTAACTACGAGCAGTACTTC.

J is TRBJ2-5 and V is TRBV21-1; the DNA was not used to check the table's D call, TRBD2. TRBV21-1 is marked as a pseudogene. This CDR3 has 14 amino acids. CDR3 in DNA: TGTGCCAGCAGGGGGGTGGAGGGGAGAGAGACCCAGTACTTC. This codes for CASRGVEGRETQYF.

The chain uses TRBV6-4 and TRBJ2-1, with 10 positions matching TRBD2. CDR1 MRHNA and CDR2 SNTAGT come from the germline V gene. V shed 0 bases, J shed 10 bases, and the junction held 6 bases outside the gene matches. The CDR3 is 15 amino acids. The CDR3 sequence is CASSDSPSGGGEQFF. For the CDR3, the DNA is TGTGCCAGCAGTGACTCACCTAGCGGGGGAGGAGAGCAGTTCTTC.

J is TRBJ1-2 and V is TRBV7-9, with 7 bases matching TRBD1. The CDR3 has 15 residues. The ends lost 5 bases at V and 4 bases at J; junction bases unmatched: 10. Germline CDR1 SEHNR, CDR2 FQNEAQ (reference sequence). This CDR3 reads CASSIQGRSTYGYTF. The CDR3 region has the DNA TGTGCCAGCAGCATACAGGGGAGATCAACCTATGGCTACACCTTC.

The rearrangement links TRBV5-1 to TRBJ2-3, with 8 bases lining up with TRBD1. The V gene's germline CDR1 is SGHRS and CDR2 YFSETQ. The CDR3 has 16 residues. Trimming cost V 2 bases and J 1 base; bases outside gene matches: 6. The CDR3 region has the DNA TGCGCCAGCAGCTTTGACTCAGGGGGCGGCACAGATACGCAGTATTTT. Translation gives CASSFDSGGGTDTQYF.

The CDR3 nucleotides read TGCAGTAGTATCCGGGGCTACGAGCAGTACTTC. Its translation: CSSIRGYEQYF. The chain links TRBV20-1 to TRBJ2-7, with D possibly TRBD2 on 5 matching bases. V was clipped by 8 bases and J by 3 bases, with 11 bases between them. The CDR3 consists of 11 residues. Germline V gene lookup returns CDR1 DFQATT and CDR2 SNEGSKA (reference sequence).

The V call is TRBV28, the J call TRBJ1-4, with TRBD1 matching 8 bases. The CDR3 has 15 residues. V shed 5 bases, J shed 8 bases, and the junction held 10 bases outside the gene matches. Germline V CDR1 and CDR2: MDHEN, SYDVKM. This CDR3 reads CASSTLQGAWEKLFF. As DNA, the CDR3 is TGTGCCAGCAGTACCCTCCAGGGGGCGTGGGAAAAACTGTTTTTT. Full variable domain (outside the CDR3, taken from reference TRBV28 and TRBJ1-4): DVKVTQSSRYLVKRTGEKVFLECVQDMDHENMFWYRQDPGLGLRLIYFSYDVKMKEKGDIPEGYSVSREKKERFSLILESASTNQTSMYLCASSTLQGAWEKLFFGSGTQLSVL.

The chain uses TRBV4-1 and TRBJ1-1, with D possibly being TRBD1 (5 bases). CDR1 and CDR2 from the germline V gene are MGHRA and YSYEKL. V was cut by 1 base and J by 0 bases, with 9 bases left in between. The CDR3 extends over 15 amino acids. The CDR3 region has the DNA TGCGCCAGCAGCCAAGTTGCGGGGGTGAACACTGAAGCTTTCTTT. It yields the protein CASSQVAGVNTEAFF.

DNA of the CDR3: TGTGCCAGCAGCCAAGATCACTCCCCCTTTGGGCCCACAGATACGCAGTATTTT. Its translation is CASSQDHSPFGPTDTQYF. The chain links TRBV4-2 to TRBJ2-3; D unclear. Germline CDR1 reads LGHNA; CDR2 reads YNFKEQ. This CDR3 is built from 18 residues. The V gene lost 0 bases and the J gene lost 2 bases, with 18 bases spanning the gap.

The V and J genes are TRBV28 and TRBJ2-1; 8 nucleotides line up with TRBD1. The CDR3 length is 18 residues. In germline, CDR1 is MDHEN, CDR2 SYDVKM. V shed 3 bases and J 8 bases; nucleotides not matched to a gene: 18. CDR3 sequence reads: CASSFLPIQTGDVDEQFF. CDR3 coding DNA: TGTGCCAGCAGTTTCCTCCCAATACAGACAGGGGATGTTGATGAGCAGTTCTTC.

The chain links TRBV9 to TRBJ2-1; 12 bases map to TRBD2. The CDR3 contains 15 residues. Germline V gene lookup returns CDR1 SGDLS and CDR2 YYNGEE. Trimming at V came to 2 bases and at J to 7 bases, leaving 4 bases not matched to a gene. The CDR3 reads CASSVRTSGDNEQFF. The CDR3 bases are TGTGCCAGCAGCGTCCGGACTAGCGGGGATAATGAGCAGTTCTTC.

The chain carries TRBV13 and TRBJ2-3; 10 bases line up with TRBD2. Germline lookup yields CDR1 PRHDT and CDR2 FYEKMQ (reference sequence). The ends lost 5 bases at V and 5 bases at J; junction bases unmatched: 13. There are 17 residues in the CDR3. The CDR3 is CASSGEASGGMRDTQYF. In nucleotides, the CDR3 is TGTGCCAGCAGCGGAGAGGCTAGCGGGGGTATGCGAGATACGCAGTATTTT.

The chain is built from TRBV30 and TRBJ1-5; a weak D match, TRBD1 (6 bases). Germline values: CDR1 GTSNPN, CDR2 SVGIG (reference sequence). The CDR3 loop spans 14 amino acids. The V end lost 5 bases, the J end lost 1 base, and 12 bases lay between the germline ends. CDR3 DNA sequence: TGTGCCTGGGGCACAGGGACAAGCAATCAGCCCCAGCATTTT. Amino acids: CAWGTGTSNQPQHF.

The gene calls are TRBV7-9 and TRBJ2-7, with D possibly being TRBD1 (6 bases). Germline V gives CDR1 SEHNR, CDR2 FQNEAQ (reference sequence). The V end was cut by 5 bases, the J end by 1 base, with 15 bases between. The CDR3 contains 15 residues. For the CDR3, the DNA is TGTGCCAGCAGCAGGGACATACAACTATCCTACGAGCAGTACTTC. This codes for CASSRDIQLSYEQYF.

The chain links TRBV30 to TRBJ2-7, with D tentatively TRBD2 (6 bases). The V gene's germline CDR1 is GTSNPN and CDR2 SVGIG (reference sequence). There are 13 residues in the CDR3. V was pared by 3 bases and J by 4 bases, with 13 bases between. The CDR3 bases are TGTGCCTGGAGGCTGACTAGTACGTACGAGCAGTACTTC. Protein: CAWRLTSTYEQYF.

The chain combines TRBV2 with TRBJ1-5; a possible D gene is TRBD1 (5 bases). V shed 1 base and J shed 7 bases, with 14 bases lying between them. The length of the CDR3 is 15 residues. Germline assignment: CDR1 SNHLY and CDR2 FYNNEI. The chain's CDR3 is CASSEEGTLGQPQHF. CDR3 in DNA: TGTGCCAGCAGTGAAGAAGGGACTCTGGGGCAGCCCCAGCATTTT.

Here the CDR3 reads CASSQTDMGMLRGELFF. The CDR3 region has the DNA TGCGCCAGCAGTCAAACGGACATGGGGATGTTAAGAGGGGAGCTGTTTTTT. The chain employs TRBV4-1 and TRBJ2-2, with D perhaps TRBD1 (5 bases). The V end lost 6 bases, the J end lost 8 bases, and 25 bases lay between the germline ends. Looked up from germline, CDR1 is MGHRA and CDR2 is YSYEKL. The CDR3 spans 17 residues.

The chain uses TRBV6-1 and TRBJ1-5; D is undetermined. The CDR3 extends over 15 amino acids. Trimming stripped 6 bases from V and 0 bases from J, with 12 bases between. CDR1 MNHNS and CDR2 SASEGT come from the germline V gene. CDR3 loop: CASRLEPYSNQPQHF. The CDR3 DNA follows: TGTGCCAGCAGGTTGGAGCCGTATAGCAATCAGCCCCAGCATTTT.

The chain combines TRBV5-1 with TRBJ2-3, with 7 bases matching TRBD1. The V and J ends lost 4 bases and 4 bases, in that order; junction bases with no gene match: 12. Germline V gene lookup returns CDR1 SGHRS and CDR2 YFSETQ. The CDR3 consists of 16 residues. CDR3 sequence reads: CASSQGEGAFSDTQYF. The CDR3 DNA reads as TGCGCCAGCAGCCAGGGTGAGGGGGCGTTTTCAGATACGCAGTATTTT.

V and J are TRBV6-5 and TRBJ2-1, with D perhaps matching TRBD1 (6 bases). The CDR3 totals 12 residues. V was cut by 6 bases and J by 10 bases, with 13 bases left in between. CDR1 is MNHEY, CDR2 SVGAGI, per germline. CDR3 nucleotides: TGTGCCAGCAGCTTACAGGGTGACGAGCAGTTCTTC. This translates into CASSLQGDEQFF.